This record concerns one T cell receptor (beta chain) sequence. Its recognized antigen is unknown. One base away there is no much larger clone; base qualities are not given. This specimen comes from a study of radiotherapy plus CTLA-4 blockade in lung cancer (dated by TCRdb to between 2018 and 2020). At the level of the whole study: Among the enrolled patients, roughly 19% had an objective response, and 31% reached disease control.

The library was obtained by the immunoSEQ multiplex PCR assay. This is the immuneACCESS table as TCRdb keeps it, with only in-frame sequences that have V and J called. A part of the clones is gone; compared with another copy, unresolved V genes explain less than half, and the rest is unexplained. This sample is represented by 58,000 or so clones; under 80% of them were singletons. In total, the top ten clones hold around 17% of the sample. The study evaluated CTLA-4 blockade (ipilimumab) given together with focal radiation therapy in patients who had chemo-refractory metastatic non-small-cell lung cancer. Compared with germline, V lacks 1 base and J lacks 7 bases; bases without a gene match: 4. The CDR1 and CDR2 encoded by the germline V gene are KGHSH and LQKENI. The CDR3 holds 14 amino acids from the cysteine to the phenylalanine. Kept here is only the CDR3 DNA, which spans 42 bases and is read in frame from base 1.

What the study reported, not specific to this receptor: After treatment with radiotherapy and ipilimumab, TCR clones that originated in tumors expanded in peripheral blood. Early dynamic changes in blood T cell clones, together with increased serum interferon-beta after radiation, were reported as the strongest predictors of response.

The sequence was obtained from a human donor with non-small cell lung cancer who had a complete response to radiotherapy plus ipilimumab. The input for sequencing was peripheral blood, taken from a patient treated with radiotherapy plus ipilimumab. The chain couples TRBV18 to TRBJ1-1; 9 junctional bases match TRBD1. At the DNA level, the sequence is TGTGCCAGCTCACCACGGGGACAGGGTGGTGAAGCTTTCTTT. This gives the protein CASSPRGQGGEAFF.